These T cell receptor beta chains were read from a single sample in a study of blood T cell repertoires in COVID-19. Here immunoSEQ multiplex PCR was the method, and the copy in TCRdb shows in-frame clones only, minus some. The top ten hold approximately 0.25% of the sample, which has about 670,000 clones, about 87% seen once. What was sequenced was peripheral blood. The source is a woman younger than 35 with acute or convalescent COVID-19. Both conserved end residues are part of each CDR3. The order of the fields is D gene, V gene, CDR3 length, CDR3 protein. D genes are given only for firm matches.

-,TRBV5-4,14,CASSFESVNSPLHF
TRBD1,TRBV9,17,CASSATPDRLRLHEQFF
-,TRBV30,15,CAWSAELDSNQPQHF
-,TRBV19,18,CASSKKGQLSATNEKLFF
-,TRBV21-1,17,CASSKHGTENEPYGYTF
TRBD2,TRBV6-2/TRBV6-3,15,CASSYSGSYTDTQYF
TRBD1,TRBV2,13,CATASGTALGYTF
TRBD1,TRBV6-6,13,CASSQGAVGGYTF
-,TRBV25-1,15,CASSANSATNEKLFF
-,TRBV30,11,CAWSLREPLHF
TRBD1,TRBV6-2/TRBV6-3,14,CASSTHQGAGEAFF
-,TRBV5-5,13,CASLEGSGNTIYF
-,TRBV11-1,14,CASSSLGGTGELFF
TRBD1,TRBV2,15,CASSETGSAPYGYTF
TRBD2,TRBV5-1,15,CASSLTWGGQETQYF
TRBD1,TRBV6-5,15,CASSSYRGGNEKLFF
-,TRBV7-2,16,CASSRMGTRAWTEAFF
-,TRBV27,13,CASTSRMNTEAFF
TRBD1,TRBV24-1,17,CATSDATGGRDFYGYTF
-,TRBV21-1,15,CASSNGCWVGQPQHF
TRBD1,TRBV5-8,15,CASSSRGGTGDEQYF
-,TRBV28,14,CASSLAGAGGELFF
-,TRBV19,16,CASRAGGARANEKLFF
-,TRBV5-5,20,CASSLVGTNIIPSGANVLTF
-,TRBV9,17,CASSVSPGWRGPYGYTF
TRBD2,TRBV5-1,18,CASSSPGLAGPRQHTQYF
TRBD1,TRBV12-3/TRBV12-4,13,CASSLDRLDEQYF
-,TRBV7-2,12,CASSNRVWGYTF
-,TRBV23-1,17,CASSQFLRMGLSYEQYF
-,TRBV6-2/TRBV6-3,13,CASSSGLRRAQYF
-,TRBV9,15,CASSVDTLPQETQYF